This passage covers 10 T cell receptor beta chains from one sample sequenced in a study of blood T cells in healthy people across ages. Primed by a sample-barcoded 5' primer and a J-beta primer mix, a second PCR proceeded for roughly 7 to 12 cycles. TCRdb redid the calling of the 5' RACE reads with MiXCR, one entry per CDR3 protein. The sample has 1.2 million to 1.5 million distinct CDR3 sequences; approximately 63% are singletons. Sequenced sample: blood. These receptors were collected from a man in his late teens or twenties in good health.

As regards this clonotype: A much bigger clone sits one base away, suggesting this may be a read error. This chain joins TRBV7-2 and TRBJ2-5; tentative D call: TRBD1 (6 bases). Germline V gives CDR1 SGHTA, CDR2 FQGNSA. The CDR3 has 15 amino acids. The CDR3, as DNA: TGTGTCAGCAGCTTAGCCTGGACAGACCAAGAGACCCAGTACTTC. Translated: CVSSLAWTDQETQYF. Variable domain in full (rest from reference TRBV7-2 and TRBJ2-5): GAGVSQSPSNKVTEKGKDVELRCDPISGHTALYWYRQSLGQGLEFLIYFQGNSAPDKSGLPSDRFSAERTGGSVSTLTIQRTQQEDSAVYLCVSSLAWTDQETQYFGPGTRLLVL.

V gene TRBV25-1 combines with J gene TRBJ2-3; D gene uncertain. Germline V gene sequence: CDR1 MGHDK, CDR2 SYGVNS. The CDR3 sequence is 13 residues long. The V end was cut by 3 bases, the J end by 2 bases, with 6 bases between. The CDR3 sequence: CASSDEDTDTQYF. CDR3 in DNA: TGTGCCAGCAGTGACGAGGACACAGATACGCAGTATTTT. The whole variable domain, remainder taken from reference TRBV25-1 and TRBJ2-3, is EADIYQTPRYLVIGTGKKITLECSQTMGHDKMYWYQQDPGMELHLIHYSYGVNSTEKGDLSSESTVSRIRTEHFPLTLESARPSHTSQYLCASSDEDTDTQYFGPGTRLTVL.

The J gene is TRBJ2-5, the V gene TRBV20-1, with 11 bases matching TRBD2. V dropped 3 bases and J dropped 4; count of bases not matched to a gene: 7. The CDR3 is made up of 15 amino acids. CDR1 is DFQATT and CDR2 is SNEGSKA in the germline V gene (reference sequence). The CDR3 nucleotides read TGCAGTGCTAGGTTTAGCGGGAGGGCCGGAGAGACCCAGTACTTC. As protein: CSARFSGRAGETQYF.

This chain links TRBV6-5 with TRBJ2-5; 10 bases are shared with TRBD1. The junction had 4 bases not matched to a gene; V was cut back by 5 bases and J by 7 bases. CDR1 is MNHEY, CDR2 SVGAGI, per germline. CDR3 length: 13 amino acids. CDR3 amino acids: CASSDRGQGTQYF. In DNA form, the CDR3 reads TGTGCCAGCAGTGACAGGGGGCAGGGGACCCAGTACTTC.

This clonotype appeared once. V is TRBV5-1 and J is TRBJ2-7, with 13 bases identical to TRBD2. V trimming: 4 bases; J trimming: 3 bases; junction bases outside the gene matches: 22. The CDR3 has 21 amino acids. Germline lookup yields CDR1 SGHRS and CDR2 YFSETQ. The CDR3 DNA follows: TGCGCCAGCAGCATGCCCGGGACAGGGGTACCCGGACTAGCGGGAGACTACGAGCAGTACTTC. Translated: CASSMPGTGVPGLAGDYEQYF.

The genes are TRBV5-5 and TRBJ1-5; the D gene is possibly TRBD1 (6 bases). The V gene lost 0 bases and the J gene lost 2 bases, with 12 bases spanning the gap. CDR1 is SGHKS, CDR2 YYEKEE, per germline (reference sequence). CDR3 size: 16 residues. CDR3 nucleotide sequence: TGTGCCAGCAGCTTGGGCAGGGGAGGTGGCAATCAGCCCCAGCATTTT. Translation gives CASSLGRGGGNQPQHF.

This clonotype has a handful of counts. The chain uses TRBV27 and TRBJ2-7; D remains unclear. This CDR3 has 14 residues. Germline V CDR1 and CDR2: MNHEY, SMNVEV (reference sequence). Trimming cost V 5 bases and J 3 bases, with 14 bases left between them. The CDR3 DNA sequence: TGTGCCAGCAGTCCCCGACTCGTGAGCTACGAGCAGTACTTC. Its translation is CASSPRLVSYEQYF.

This clonotype was observed a handful of times. This chain connects TRBV20-1 to TRBJ2-7; D is undetermined. The V gene's germline CDR1 is DFQATT and CDR2 SNEGSKA (reference sequence). The CDR3 is 10 residues long. The V end was cut by 3 bases, the J end by 7 bases, with 7 bases between. The CDR3 coding sequence is TGCAGTGCTAGTGACCGGGAGCAGTACTTC. It translates to CSASDREQYF.

The rearrangement joins TRBV20-1 to TRBJ2-6, with D unresolved. V shed 6 bases and J shed 13 bases, with 13 bases lying between them. There are 11 residues in the CDR3. Germline lookup yields CDR1 DFQATT and CDR2 SNEGSKA (reference sequence). The CDR3 coding sequence is TGCAGTGCCCACCCCGTGCAAGTCCTGACTTTC. Translation: CSAHPVQVLTF.

CDR3 nucleotide sequence: TGTGCCAGCAGCCCTTCCCAGACTCCGGGACGCGGTCAAGATGAGCAGTTCTTC. The encoded protein is CASSPSQTPGRGQDEQFF. The chain has TRBV6-1 and TRBJ2-1; D is perhaps TRBD1 or TRBD2 (5 bases each). This CDR3 has 18 residues. The V end was cut by 6 bases, the J end by 8 bases, with 29 bases between. The V gene's germline CDR1 is MNHNS and CDR2 SASEGT.